This entry is about one T cell receptor (beta chain). Source study methods: Estimates of nucleated cell counts were drawn from the amplification of reference gene primers. Data came from immunoSEQ multiplex PCR; TCRdb stores just in-frame clones and leaves some out. V and J calls and clone size are copied from that table; D and trimming were computed from the DNA. Among under 250,000 clones listed, about nine tenths were seen once. This sample is drawn from a study of blood T cell repertoires in COVID-19. In the study overall: COVID-19 samples, acute and convalescent, were from the United States, Italy and Spain. The cDNA or gDNA used as material had been derived from T cells, B-cell-depleted T cells, or PBMCs.

The V segment lost 6 bases and the J segment 2 bases; nucleotides outside the gene matches: 5. CDR1 is MNHEY and CDR2 is SVGAGI in the germline V gene. The CDR3 contains 14 residues. This TCR was recovered from an older woman with acute or convalescent COVID-19. The chain carries TRBV6-5 and TRBJ2-3, with 7 positions matching TRBD1. The source material was peripheral blood. The CDR3 reads CASRQGLDTDTQYF. In nucleotides, the CDR3 is TGTGCCAGCAGACAGGGGTTGGACACAGATACGCAGTATTTT.